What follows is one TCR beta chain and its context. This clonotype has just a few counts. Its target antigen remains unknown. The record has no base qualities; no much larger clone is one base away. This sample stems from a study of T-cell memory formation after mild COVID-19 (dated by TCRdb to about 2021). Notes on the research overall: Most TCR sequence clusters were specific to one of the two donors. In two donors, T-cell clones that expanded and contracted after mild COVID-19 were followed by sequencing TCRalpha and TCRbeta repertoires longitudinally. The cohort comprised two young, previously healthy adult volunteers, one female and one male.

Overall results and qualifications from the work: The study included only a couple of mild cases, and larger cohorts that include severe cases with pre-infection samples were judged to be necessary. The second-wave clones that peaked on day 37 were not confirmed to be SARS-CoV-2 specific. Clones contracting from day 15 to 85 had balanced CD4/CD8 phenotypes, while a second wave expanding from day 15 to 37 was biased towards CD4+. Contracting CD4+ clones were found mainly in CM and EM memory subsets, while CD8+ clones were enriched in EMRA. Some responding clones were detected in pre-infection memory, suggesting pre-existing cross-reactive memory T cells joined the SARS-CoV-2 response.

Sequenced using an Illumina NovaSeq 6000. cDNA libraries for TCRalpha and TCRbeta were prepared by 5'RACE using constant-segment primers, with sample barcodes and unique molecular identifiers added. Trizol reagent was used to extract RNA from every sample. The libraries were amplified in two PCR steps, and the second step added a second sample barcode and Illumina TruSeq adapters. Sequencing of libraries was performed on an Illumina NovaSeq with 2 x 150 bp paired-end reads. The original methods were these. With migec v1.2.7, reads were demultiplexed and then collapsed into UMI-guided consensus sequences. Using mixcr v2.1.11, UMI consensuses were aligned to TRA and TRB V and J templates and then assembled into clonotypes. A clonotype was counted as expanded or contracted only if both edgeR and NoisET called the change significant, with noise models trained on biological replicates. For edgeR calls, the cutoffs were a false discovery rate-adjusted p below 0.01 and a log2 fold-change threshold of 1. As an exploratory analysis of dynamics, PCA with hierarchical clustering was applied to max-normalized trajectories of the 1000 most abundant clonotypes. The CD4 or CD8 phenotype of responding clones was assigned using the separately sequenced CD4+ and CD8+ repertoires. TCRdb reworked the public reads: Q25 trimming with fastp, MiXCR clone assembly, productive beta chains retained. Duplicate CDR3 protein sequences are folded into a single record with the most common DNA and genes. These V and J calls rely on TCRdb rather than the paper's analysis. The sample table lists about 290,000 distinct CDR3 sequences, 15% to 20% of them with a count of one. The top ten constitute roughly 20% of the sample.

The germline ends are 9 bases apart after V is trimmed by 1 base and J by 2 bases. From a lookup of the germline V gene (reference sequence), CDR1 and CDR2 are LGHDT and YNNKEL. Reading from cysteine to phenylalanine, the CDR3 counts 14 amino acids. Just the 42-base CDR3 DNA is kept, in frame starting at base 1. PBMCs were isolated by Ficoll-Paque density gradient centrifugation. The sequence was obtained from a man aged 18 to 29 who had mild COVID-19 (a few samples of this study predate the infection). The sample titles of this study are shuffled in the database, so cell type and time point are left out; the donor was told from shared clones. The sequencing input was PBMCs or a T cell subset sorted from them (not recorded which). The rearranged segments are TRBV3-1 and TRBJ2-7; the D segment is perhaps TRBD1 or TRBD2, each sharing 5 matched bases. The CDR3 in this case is CASSQGRGPYEQYF. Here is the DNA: TGTGCCAGCAGCCAAGGCCGGGGACCCTACGAGCAGTACTTC.